This T cell receptor beta chain was obtained from a study of blood T cell repertoires in COVID-19. Study details: Whether acute or convalescent, the COVID-19 samples came from the United States, Italy and Spain. Sample material is recorded as cDNA or gDNA derived from T cells, B-cell-depleted T cells, or PBMCs.

Original processing notes: Amplified reference gene primers provided the basis for estimating nucleated cell counts. Data came from immunoSEQ multiplex PCR; TCRdb stores just in-frame clones and leaves some out. V and J calls and clone size are given by that table; D and trimming were obtained from the DNA. The sample records about 210,000 clones, about nine tenths being singletons. Participants were placed into cohorts based on the clinical history they reported. CDR1 is MGHDK, CDR2 SYGVNS, per germline. The trim removed 8 bases at V and 2 bases at J, leaving 7 bases unmatched. CDR3 length: 14 amino acids.

The chain has TRBV25-1 and TRBJ2-3; 7 positions agree with TRBD2. The material sequenced was PBMCs or T cells enriched from blood (not recorded which). The receptor's source is a man aged 18 to 30 with acute COVID-19. DNA for the CDR3: TGTGCCAGCCCAAGACTAGCAATCACAGATACGCAGTATTTT. Protein product: CASPRLAITDTQYF.